This TCR beta chain was sequenced in a study of T-cell reconstitution after alpha-beta-depleted transplantation in children. TCRbeta library construction was performed incorporating unique molecular identifiers. TCRdb recomputed calls from the PCR reads with MiXCR, one row per CDR3 protein. The table lists around 500,000 distinct CDR3 sequences, approximately 12% of them singletons, with under 7% in the top ten. Looked up from germline, CDR1 is LGHNA and CDR2 is YSLEER. This CDR3 is built from 13 residues. The V segment lost 4 bases and the J segment 8 bases; nucleotides outside the gene matches: 5. The sample here was PBMCs from the stem cell graft donor, taken from the stem cell graft. This TCR was sampled from a human donor who donated a stem cell graft to a child with combined immunodeficiency. The rearrangement joins TRBV4-3 to TRBJ2-1; 7 bases are a match to TRBD2. The CDR3, as DNA: TGCGCCAGCAGCCGCCCGACTAGCCATGAGCAGTTCTTC. It specifies CASSRPTSHEQFF.